These T cell receptor beta chains were read from a single sample in a study of blood T cell repertoires in COVID-19. The protocol was immunoSEQ multiplex PCR, while the TCRdb copy is restricted to in-frame clones and leaves out a portion. This table holds roughly 380,000 clones, about 88% found once. The specimen was peripheral blood. The receptors originated from a woman aged 40-49 years with COVID-19, enrolled during active disease. The CDR3 runs from the conserved cysteine through the conserved F or W. The D gene is left open where the match is weak. Some rows mark clone size as missing; the rest say once, few, many or name a class of expanded clone.

d_gene: TRBD2
abundance: once
j_gene: TRBJ2-2
v_gene: TRBV7-3
CDR3nt: TGTGCCAGCAACGGACTAGCTTCGGTCGGGGAGCTGTTTTTT
CDR3aa: CASNGLASVGELFF

d_gene: TRBD2
abundance: .
j_gene: TRBJ2-7
v_gene: TRBV28
CDR3nt: TGTGCCACTATTTTCACGACTAGCGGCACCTACGAGCAGTACTTC
CDR3aa: CATIFTTSGTYEQYF

d_gene: .
abundance: once
j_gene: TRBJ1-5
v_gene: TRBV6-4
CDR3nt: TGTGCCAGCAGTGTCCAAGAGAATCAGCCCCAGCATTTT
CDR3aa: CASSVQENQPQHF

d_gene: TRBD1
abundance: few
j_gene: TRBJ1-4
v_gene: TRBV6-1
CDR3nt: TGTGCCAGCAGTGAAGAGACAGGGAGAGGGCATGAAAAACTGTTTTTT
CDR3aa: CASSEETGRGHEKLFF

d_gene: .
abundance: .
j_gene: TRBJ2-1
v_gene: TRBV24-1
CDR3nt: TGTGCCACCAGTGATGAGTCCAGGGTAGCTGAGCAGTTCTTC
CDR3aa: CATSDESRVAEQFF

d_gene: TRBD2
abundance: .
j_gene: TRBJ2-3
v_gene: TRBV5-4
CDR3nt: TGTGCCAGCAGCCGGACTAGCGGGAGGGCCGGGACAGATACGCAGTATTTT
CDR3aa: CASSRTSGRAGTDTQYF

d_gene: .
abundance: .
j_gene: TRBJ2-3
v_gene: TRBV5-1
CDR3nt: TGCGCCAGCAGCCCCGGGACAACTAGCACAGATACGCAGTATTTT
CDR3aa: CASSPGTTSTDTQYF

d_gene: .
abundance: .
j_gene: TRBJ1-2
v_gene: TRBV7-6
CDR3nt: TGTGCCAGCAGCTTGCCGGGTGAGGGCTACACCTTC
CDR3aa: CASSLPGEGYTF

d_gene: TRBD1
abundance: .
j_gene: TRBJ1-4
v_gene: TRBV18
CDR3nt: TGTGCCAGCTCGCGGGACAGGGCGGACGAAAAACTGTTTTTT
CDR3aa: CASSRDRADEKLFF

d_gene: TRBD1
abundance: .
j_gene: TRBJ1-3
v_gene: TRBV2
CDR3nt: TGTGCCAGTAGGGACAGGGGGAATGGAAACACCATATATTTT
CDR3aa: CASRDRGNGNTIYF

d_gene: .
abundance: .
j_gene: TRBJ1-2
v_gene: TRBV18
CDR3nt: TGTGCCAGCTCCCCCCTGGGGGGACCGGGGGGCTACACCTTC
CDR3aa: CASSPLGGPGGYTF

d_gene: TRBD2
abundance: .
j_gene: TRBJ2-5
v_gene: TRBV28
CDR3nt: TGTGCCAGTCTCGGCGGGAGGGACCAAGAGACCCAGTACTTC
CDR3aa: CASLGGRDQETQYF

d_gene: .
abundance: .
j_gene: TRBJ2-1
v_gene: TRBV11-3
CDR3nt: TGTGCCAGCAGCTTAGAACCCGGGGAAGGTTCCAATGAGCAGTTCTTC
CDR3aa: CASSLEPGEGSNEQFF

d_gene: .
abundance: .
j_gene: TRBJ2-2
v_gene: TRBV28
CDR3nt: TGTGCCGCCGGGCTAGGGGTGGGGGAGCTGTTTTTT
CDR3aa: CAAGLGVGELFF

d_gene: .
abundance: .
j_gene: TRBJ1-3
v_gene: TRBV6-5
CDR3nt: TGTGCCAGCAGTTACTCCCGCTGGACGGGAGGAAACACCATATATTTT
CDR3aa: CASSYSRWTGGNTIYF

d_gene: .
abundance: .
j_gene: TRBJ1-1
v_gene: TRBV29-1
CDR3nt: TGCAGCGTTGGGGGCGGCCCCTTGAACACTGAAGCTTTCTTT
CDR3aa: CSVGGGPLNTEAFF

d_gene: TRBD1
abundance: once
j_gene: TRBJ1-6
v_gene: TRBV7-3
CDR3nt: TGTGCCAGCAGCCCCCCCAGGGGGAATTCACCCCTCCACTTT
CDR3aa: CASSPPRGNSPLHF

d_gene: TRBD1
abundance: .
j_gene: TRBJ1-1
v_gene: TRBV6-2/TRBV6-3
CDR3nt: TGTGCCAGCAGTCAGACAGGGGCTGAAGCTTTCTTT
CDR3aa: CASSQTGAEAFF

d_gene: TRBD2
abundance: .
j_gene: TRBJ2-7
v_gene: TRBV10-3
CDR3nt: TGTGCCATCAGTGACCCGCGGGGGGGCTCCTACGAGCAGTACTTC
CDR3aa: CAISDPRGGSYEQYF

d_gene: .
abundance: few
j_gene: TRBJ1-1
v_gene: TRBV6-5
CDR3nt: TGTGCCAGCAGTTTCAGGTCGTTAGGGCAGGGAGCTTTCTTT
CDR3aa: CASSFRSLGQGAFF

d_gene: TRBD1
abundance: once
j_gene: TRBJ1-1
v_gene: TRBV6-5
CDR3nt: TGTGCCAGCAGTTACTTACTGACAGGGGATAACACTGAAGCTTTCTTT
CDR3aa: CASSYLLTGDNTEAFF

d_gene: .
abundance: .
j_gene: TRBJ2-7
v_gene: TRBV5-8
CDR3nt: TGTGCCAGCAGCTTCGTTTCCGAGCAGTACTTC
CDR3aa: CASSFVSEQYF

d_gene: .
abundance: .
j_gene: TRBJ1-2
v_gene: TRBV5-1
CDR3nt: TGCGCCAGCAGTCCGCCAGGCAGGGGCGATGGCTACACCTTC
CDR3aa: CASSPPGRGDGYTF

d_gene: TRBD2
abundance: few
j_gene: TRBJ2-2
v_gene: TRBV7-6
CDR3nt: TGTGCCAGCAGCTTGGGAGCGGGAGGGCCGGGGACCGGGGAGCTGTTTTTT
CDR3aa: CASSLGAGGPGTGELFF

d_gene: TRBD1
abundance: .
j_gene: TRBJ1-2
v_gene: TRBV7-8
CDR3nt: TGTGCCAGCAGTGCTACAGGGGGAACTAACTATGGCTACACCTTC
CDR3aa: CASSATGGTNYGYTF

d_gene: TRBD1
abundance: .
j_gene: TRBJ1-1
v_gene: TRBV28
CDR3nt: TGTGCCAGCAGTTTCCCCCGGGACAGGGCAAGGATCGATGACACTGAAGCTTTCTTT
CDR3aa: CASSFPRDRARIDDTEAFF

d_gene: TRBD1
abundance: .
j_gene: TRBJ1-3
v_gene: TRBV7-2
CDR3nt: TGTGCCAGCAGCTACGGATCAGGGGGGAGTGGAAACACCATATATTTT
CDR3aa: CASSYGSGGSGNTIYF

d_gene: TRBD1
abundance: .
j_gene: TRBJ1-1
v_gene: TRBV15
CDR3nt: TGTGCCACCAGCAGAACGACAGGGTTGGACACTGAAGCTTTCTTT
CDR3aa: CATSRTTGLDTEAFF

d_gene: TRBD1
abundance: .
j_gene: TRBJ2-1
v_gene: TRBV9
CDR3nt: TGTGCCAGCAGCGCGCTGGGACAGAGCTCCTACAATGAGCAGTTCTTC
CDR3aa: CASSALGQSSYNEQFF

d_gene: TRBD1
abundance: .
j_gene: TRBJ1-5
v_gene: TRBV27
CDR3nt: TGTGCCAGCAGTGTAAGACGGACAGGTATACATAGCAATCAGCCCCAGCATTTT
CDR3aa: CASSVRRTGIHSNQPQHF

d_gene: .
abundance: .
j_gene: TRBJ1-1
v_gene: TRBV29-1
CDR3nt: TGCAGCGTTGTGGGGGGGCGGACTGAAGCTTTCTTT
CDR3aa: CSVVGGRTEAFF

d_gene: .
abundance: .
j_gene: TRBJ1-2
v_gene: TRBV5-1
CDR3nt: TGCGCCAGCAGCTTGGAATTAGTCTATGGCTACACCTTC
CDR3aa: CASSLELVYGYTF

d_gene: TRBD1
abundance: .
j_gene: TRBJ1-5
v_gene: TRBV28
CDR3nt: TGTGCCAGCAGTTTTGACAGGGGGCGGAGCAATCAGCCCCAGCATTTT
CDR3aa: CASSFDRGRSNQPQHF

d_gene: .
abundance: .
j_gene: TRBJ2-1
v_gene: TRBV27
CDR3nt: TGTGCCATCCCCCAAGACACCTACAATGAGCAGTTCTTC
CDR3aa: CAIPQDTYNEQFF

d_gene: .
abundance: .
j_gene: TRBJ2-1
v_gene: TRBV11-3
CDR3nt: TGTGCCAGCAGCTCCACAGGGTTACACAATGAGCAGTTCTTC
CDR3aa: CASSSTGLHNEQFF